This T cell receptor beta chain was obtained from a study of T cell clonotyping in hematopoietic cell transplantation. The time point here: recipient sample about 28 days before transplant, after cytoreduction. To note about this clone: No antigen is known for it.

Study outcomes and limitations: No sorting was done, leaving CD4 and CD8 contributions mixed. Graft donor and pretransplant recipient Inverse Simpson Index values predicted broader posttransplant TCR diversity. Few recipient clonotypes overlapped donors; over 95% were de novo at given depth.

The CDR3 extends over 14 amino acids. The V gene's germline CDR1 is MNHNS and CDR2 SASEGT. Unmatched junction bases numbered 4, after V lost 4 bases and J lost 4 bases. Assay: immunoSEQ multiplex PCR; the TCRdb copy retains only in-frame clones and omits some. There are around 28,000 clones in the sample; roughly 85% occur only once, and around 1.9% lies in the top ten. Sequencing used peripheral blood mononuclear cells, obtained before stem cell transplant. This receptor was obtained from a man aged 35 to 55 with acute myeloid leukemia. Some clones in this sample may be carry-over from other donors' samples. The V gene is TRBV6-1, the J gene TRBJ1-5; 7 bases map to TRBD1. The CDR3 DNA reads TGTGCCAGCAGTGGGAGACAGGGTAATCAGCCCCAGCATTTT. Amino acid sequence: CASSGRQGNQPQHF.